This T cell receptor beta chain was recorded in a study of beta chain features in type 1 diabetes. Study information: Patients did not differ from healthy donors in age, gender or cell yield.

Germline CDR1 SGHTA, CDR2 FQGNSA. V dropped 4 bases and J dropped 0 bases, with 10 bases sitting between them. The CDR3 totals 15 residues. This clone was counted only a few times. Its antigen is as yet unknown. The sample has other DNA sequences that encode this CDR3 too. All of the sorted populations showed purity greater than 98%. Every isolated RNA sample was fully reverse transcribed, so sequencing captured expressed TCRB transcripts. The data were produced by immunoSEQ multiplex PCR, yet TCRdb's version contains in-frame clones alone and is incomplete. The sample has under 300,000 clones; 15% to 20% are singletons. Study-level results: Among all four CD4+ subsets, Type 1 diabetes patients had TCRB CDR3s that were moderately but significantly shorter.

The source of this sequence is a man under 40 with type 1 diabetes. The chain carries TRBV7-2 and TRBJ2-1, with D possibly matching TRBD2 (6 bases). Sequences were obtained from naive CD4+ T cells from blood. For the CDR3, the DNA is TGTGCCAGCAGCTCAGCGGGTAGCTCCTACAATGAGCAGTTCTTC. Protein product: CASSSAGSSYNEQFF.